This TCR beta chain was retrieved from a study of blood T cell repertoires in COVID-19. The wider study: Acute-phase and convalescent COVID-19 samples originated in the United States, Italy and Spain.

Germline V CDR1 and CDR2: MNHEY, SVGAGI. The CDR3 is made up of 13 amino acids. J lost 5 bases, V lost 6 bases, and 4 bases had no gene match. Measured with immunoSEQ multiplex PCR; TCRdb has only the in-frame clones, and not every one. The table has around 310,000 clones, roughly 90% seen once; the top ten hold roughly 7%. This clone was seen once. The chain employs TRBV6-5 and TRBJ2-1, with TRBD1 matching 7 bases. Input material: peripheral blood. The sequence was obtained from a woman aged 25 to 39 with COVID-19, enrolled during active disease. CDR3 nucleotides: TGTGCCAGCAGCGCCGACAGGGACAATGAGCAGTTCTTC. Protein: CASSADRDNEQFF.